These 21 T cell receptor beta chains came from one sample sequenced in a study of T cell changes during pregnancy in multiple sclerosis. Sequencing was performed with immunoSEQ multiplex PCR; in TCRdb, only in-frame clones are kept and a portion is missing. The table shows approximately 34,000 clones, with 92% occurring only once. This material consisted of CD4+ T cells from peripheral blood mononuclear cells, taken after pregnancy. These receptors came from a female donor with multiple sclerosis, enrolled in a pregnancy study.

The rearrangement links TRBV5-4 to TRBJ2-3; 7 bases align to TRBD1. The trim removed 6 bases at V and 0 bases at J, leaving 10 bases unmatched. Germline lookup yields CDR1 SGHNT and CDR2 YYREEE (reference sequence). This CDR3 spans 16 amino acids. CDR3 amino acids: CASTRRTGASTDTQYF. Here the CDR3 DNA reads TGTGCCAGCACCCGCCGTACAGGGGCTAGCACAGATACGCAGTATTTT. Full variable domain (rest looked up from reference TRBV5-4 and TRBJ2-3): ETGVTQSPTHLIKTRGQQVTLRCSSQSGHNTVSWYQQALGQGPQFIFQYYREEENGRGNFPPRFSGLQFPNYSSELNVNALELDDSALYLCASTRRTGASTDTQYFGPGTRLTVL.

The chain links TRBV12-5 to TRBJ2-7, with unresolved D. The V gene lost 5 bases and the J gene lost 4 bases, with 6 bases spanning the gap. This CDR3 is 11 amino acids long. Germline V gene data show CDR1 as LGHNT and CDR2 as FRNRAP. The CDR3, as DNA: TGTGCTAGTGGTCAACATTACGAGCAGTACTTC. Translated, it gives CASGQHYEQYF.

The chain carries TRBV11-1 and TRBJ2-4, with 8 positions matching TRBD2. In germline, CDR1 is SGHAT, CDR2 FQDESV (reference sequence). This CDR3 has 16 amino acids. J lost 2 bases, V lost 5 bases, and 8 bases had no gene match. The CDR3 loop reads CASSPGSGSSKNIQYF. The DNA for the CDR3 is TGTGCCAGCAGCCCGGGGAGCGGGAGCTCCAAAAACATTCAGTACTTC.

The chain recombines TRBV7-2 with TRBJ1-5; D perhaps matches TRBD1 (6 bases). CDR1 is SGHTA and CDR2 is FQGNSA in the germline V gene. The germline V and J ends were trimmed by 8 bases and 1 base, with 15 bases remaining between them. The CDR3 loop spans 15 amino acids. The CDR3 DNA follows: TGTGCCAGCGGGGAACAGGGTCTCAGCAATCAGCCCCAGCATTTT. It translates to CASGEQGLSNQPQHF.

V and J are TRBV21-1 and TRBJ2-7; the table names TRBD1, a call not compared with the DNA. TRBV21-1 is a pseudogene locus. The CDR3 consists of 14 residues. This CDR3 reads CASSQDRHSYEQYF. CDR3 sequence (DNA): TGTGCCAGCAGCCAGGACAGGCACTCCTACGAGCAGTACTTC.

The rearrangement joins TRBV28 to TRBJ1-1, with 8 bases lining up with TRBD1. CDR1 is MDHEN and CDR2 is SYDVKM in the germline V gene. The CDR3 spans 13 residues. The V gene end was trimmed by 6 bases and the J gene end by 8 bases; junction bases not matched to a gene: 8. The CDR3 loop is CASSSLGTGEAFF. The CDR3 bases are TGTGCCAGCAGCTCCTTGGGGACAGGAGAAGCTTTCTTT.

This chain joins TRBV5-1 and TRBJ1-2; TRBD1 aligns across 12 bases. The germline V gene encodes CDR1 SGHRS and CDR2 YFSETQ. CDR3 size: 16 residues. The trim removed 3 bases at V and 4 bases at J, leaving 7 bases unmatched. CDR3 loop: CASSSTGTGGAYGYTF. In DNA, the CDR3 is TGCGCCAGCAGCTCAACCGGGACAGGGGGCGCCTATGGCTACACCTTC.

This rearrangement joins TRBV30 to TRBJ2-1, with 7 bases fitting TRBD2. CDR3 size: 14 residues. V lost 2 bases, J lost 3 bases, and 4 bases stayed unmatched. Germline-derived CDR1 and CDR2 are GTSNPN and SVGIG (reference sequence). The CDR3: CAWSTSGNYNEQFF. CDR3 DNA sequence: TGTGCCTGGAGTACCAGCGGGAACTACAATGAGCAGTTCTTC.

This rearrangement joins TRBV7-9 to TRBJ1-2; D gene ambiguous. Per germline, CDR1 SEHNR and CDR2 FQNEAQ (reference sequence). The V end lost 0 bases, the J end lost 8 bases, and 13 bases lay between the germline ends. The length of the CDR3 is 14 residues. The CDR3 reads CASSLALAVQGYTF. CDR3 nucleotides: TGTGCCAGCAGCTTAGCGCTGGCAGTTCAAGGCTACACCTTC.

The V call is TRBV18, the J call TRBJ1-1; TRBD1 aligns across 8 bases. This CDR3 is built from 16 residues. With V trimmed by 1 base and J by 1 base, 5 bases remained unmatched. Germline lookup yields CDR1 KGHSH and CDR2 LQKENI. In DNA form, the CDR3 reads TGTGCCAGCTCACCACGTTTTGGACAGGGGAACACTGAAGCTTTCTTT. Translation gives CASSPRFGQGNTEAFF.

The rearrangement uses TRBV7-8 and TRBJ2-1; no clear D gene. Germline V lookup: CDR1 SGHVS, CDR2 FQNEAQ. The ends were cut back, 5 bases at V and 7 bases at J, with 9 bases in the middle. The CDR3 extends over 12 amino acids. CDR3 bases: TGTGCCAGCAGCCCATGGAGTAATGAGCAGTTCTTC. It codes for CASSPWSNEQFF.

CDR3 nucleotide sequence: TGTGCCAGCACTGAGGACAGCTACAATGAGCAGTTCTTC. It translates to CASTEDSYNEQFF. The chain uses TRBV28 and TRBJ2-1; perhaps TRBD1 as D (6 bases). The CDR3 runs 13 residues. CDR1 MDHEN and CDR2 SYDVKM come from the germline V gene. V lost 7 bases, J lost 3 bases, and 10 bases lay in between. The full variable domain, rest sourced from reference TRBV28 and TRBJ2-1, is DVKVTQSSRYLVKRTGEKVFLECVQDMDHENMFWYRQDPGLGLRLIYFSYDVKMKEKGDIPEGYSVSREKKERFSLILESASTNQTSMYLCASTEDSYNEQFFGPGTRLTVL.

J is TRBJ1-2 and V is TRBV6-5; D ambiguous. This CDR3 spans 16 amino acids. V lost 4 bases and J 4 bases, leaving 19 bases between the germline ends. Germline lookup yields CDR1 MNHEY and CDR2 SVGAGI. The CDR3, as DNA: TGTGCCAGCAGTTTTCTAACCTCCGCGACGGGCTATGGCTACACCTTC. This encodes CASSFLTSATGYGYTF.

This clone showed up just once. This sequence joins TRBV2 and TRBJ2-2, with 10 bases identical to TRBD2. The germline V gene encodes CDR1 SNHLY and CDR2 FYNNEI. The V gene end was trimmed by 6 bases and the J gene end by 5 bases; junction bases not matched to a gene: 6. This CDR3 region has 15 residues. The CDR3 coding sequence is TGTGCCAGCAGGCCGGGACTAGCGAGAACCGGGGAGCTGTTTTTT. Protein sequence: CASRPGLARTGELFF.

The chain joins TRBV28 to TRBJ2-7; 7 bases line up with TRBD1. The germline CDR1 and CDR2 sequences are MDHEN and SYDVKM. Trimming took 5 bases from V and 0 from J; bases not matched to a gene: 4. CDR3 size: 14 residues. CDR3: CASSPPGGSYEQYF. The CDR3 nucleotides are TGTGCCAGCAGTCCTCCAGGGGGCTCCTACGAGCAGTACTTC.

The chain uses TRBV5-5 and TRBJ2-7, with a tentative D call TRBD1 (6 bases). This CDR3 spans 15 amino acids. V was shortened by 3 bases and J by 2 bases, with 15 bases between the two germline ends. Germline assignment: CDR1 SGHKS and CDR2 YYEKEE (reference sequence). The CDR3 is CASSSRTDFAYEQYF. CDR3 sequence (DNA): TGTGCCAGCAGCTCCCGGACAGATTTTGCCTACGAGCAGTACTTC.

V gene TRBV19 combines with J gene TRBJ1-2; D not certain. Germline loops: CDR1 LNHDA, CDR2 SQIVND (reference sequence). There are 14 residues in the CDR3. V lost 4 bases and J 8 bases, leaving 17 bases between the germline ends. CDR3 sequence (DNA): TGTGCCAGTAGTACCCCTTCCAACGCCTACGGCTACACCTTC. Encoded protein: CASSTPSNAYGYTF.

The V call is TRBV19, the J call TRBJ2-7; 11 bases map to TRBD1. Trimming at V came to 4 bases and at J to 7 bases, leaving 12 bases not matched to a gene. Germline assignment: CDR1 LNHDA and CDR2 SQIVND (reference sequence). The CDR3 covers 16 residues. CDR3 nucleotide sequence: TGTGCCAGTAGTACAATCATGGACAGGGGGCCAAGGGAGCAGTACTTC. Translating gives CASSTIMDRGPREQYF.

The CDR3 DNA is TGTGCCAGCAGCCAAGGACTAGTCGGCGGGGAGCTGTTTTTT. Translation: CASSQGLVGGELFF. The rearrangement uses TRBV7-7 and TRBJ2-2, with 7 bases fitting TRBD2. The trim removed 5 bases at V and 7 bases at J, leaving 7 bases unmatched. CDR3 length equals 14 residues. Per the germline V gene, CDR1 is SSHAT and CDR2 is FNYEAQ (reference sequence). The full variable domain, completed using reference TRBV7-7 and TRBJ2-2, is GAGVSQSPRYKVTKRGQDVTLRCDPISSHATLYWYQQALGQGPEFLTYFNYEAQPDKSGLPSDRFSAERPEGSISTLTIQRTEQRDSAMYRCASSQGLVGGELFFGEGSRLTVL.

The chain uses TRBV18 and TRBJ1-5; 10 bases map to TRBD1. V shed 3 bases and J 5 bases; nucleotides not matched to a gene: 7. CDR1 and CDR2 from the germline V gene are KGHSH and LQKENI. This CDR3 has 16 residues. The CDR3 coding sequence is TGTGCCAGCTCACCTGAGACAGGGGGCCTCGATCAGCCCCAGCATTTT. The encoded protein is CASSPETGGLDQPQHF. Drawing the rest from reference TRBV18 and TRBJ1-5, the complete variable domain is NAGVMQNPRHLVRRRGQEARLRCSPMKGHSHVYWYRQLPEEGLKFMVYLQKENIIDESGMPKERFSAEFPKEGPSILRIQQVVRGDSAAYFCASSPETGGLDQPQHFGDGTRLSIL.

The genes are TRBV7-2 and TRBJ1-6; the match to TRBD1 covers 9 bases. Trimming removed 2 bases from V and 9 bases from J; junction bases left unmatched: 5. CDR1 and CDR2 from the germline V gene are SGHTA and FQGNSA. The CDR3 runs 15 residues. The CDR3 region has the DNA TGTGCCAGCAGCTTATCGGGACAGGGACGTTCACCCCTCCACTTT. It encodes CASSLSGQGRSPLHF.